Listed below are T cell receptor beta chains from one sample, sequenced in a study of CD8+CD57+ T cells in acquired aplastic anemia. TCRdb recomputed calls from the reads with MiXCR, one row per CDR3 protein. The sample shows about 190,000 distinct CDR3 sequences, around half of them seen only once. The sample was sorted CD4+, CD8+, or CD8+CD57+ T cells (not recorded which) from PBMCs. The receptors originated from a human donor in good health, serving as a control. Each CDR3 is given without its conserved first and last residue. Each record gives: V gene, J gene, CDR3 protein.

>TRBV7-2|TRBJ1-1
ASRRTGLADTEAF
>TRBV2|TRBJ1-1
ASSFRFPEAF
>TRBV15|TRBJ1-1
ATSRETGVEAF
>TRBV9|TRBJ1-4
ASSVGDSTYEKLF
>TRBV5-1|TRBJ2-1
ASSLGQKSEQF
>TRBV10-3|TRBJ2-7
AITPDPRSYEQY
>TRBV28|TRBJ2-7
ASSFMRGQGLYEQY
>TRBV5-8|TRBJ2-1
ASSGGVQSYNEQF
>TRBV20-1|TRBJ2-7
SAKRGGRTYEQY
>TRBV4-3|TRBJ2-5
ASSPGTSSKTQY
>TRBV6-1|TRBJ1-2
ASITGNLYGYT
>TRBV15|TRBJ1-4
ATTTRGGWEKLF
>TRBV6-2/TRBV6-3|TRBJ2-7
ASSYDRGPFYEQY
>TRBV9|TRBJ1-2
ASSFSGGTGHRGYT
>TRBV19|.
ASSVLGGQYEQY
>TRBV28|TRBJ2-7
ASRAGADEQY
>TRBV14|TRBJ2-1
ASSQGVSSYNEQF
>TRBV5-4|TRBJ2-7
ASSLGQGHEQY
>TRBV20-1|TRBJ2-5
SARPGTNRETQY
>TRBV7-9|TRBJ1-4
ASSLAGRINEKLF
>TRBV5-5|TRBJ2-1
ASSLAQEEVNEQF
>TRBV3-1|TRBJ1-3
ASSQGTEIVSTIY
>TRBV19|TRBJ1-5
ASAAGNQPQH
>TRBV9|TRBJ1-2
ASSVVTVRQNYYGYT
>TRBV9|TRBJ2-5
ASSAPEETQH
>TRBV6-1|TRBJ1-5
ASSVPGGVPGPQH
>TRBV20-1|TRBJ2-1
SARPSSSYNEQF
>TRBV19|TRBJ2-3
ASSIAFRDTQY
>TRBV20-1|TRBJ2-7
SARDQGGEQY
>TRBV9|TRBJ2-7
ASSVRPDYYEQY
>TRBV7-2|TRBJ2-3
ASGGASGEDTQY
>TRBV24-1|TRBJ2-1
ASSYSGAGVPFLGQF
>TRBV20-1|TRBJ2-7
SAGKGQGGYEQY
>TRBV7-9|TRBJ2-5
ASSLVGGTAYQETQY
>TRBV10-3|TRBJ1-2
AISEGEGSSWGYT
>TRBV15|TRBJ1-5
ATSRGQGSNQPQH
>TRBV3-1|TRBJ1-1
ASSNYRGSTEAF
>TRBV25-1|TRBJ1-4
ASSVPAGTLSNEKLF
>TRBV11-2|TRBJ1-1
ASSQTAAF
>TRBV5-6|TRBJ1-5
ASSFADQPQH
>TRBV15|TRBJ2-5
ATSRATSFLETQY
>TRBV28|TRBJ1-1
ASRSVGTEAF
>TRBV7-9|TRBJ1-1
ASSLPNRGLSEAF
>TRBV4-1|TRBJ1-2
ASSQDPTGKLARPGYT
>TRBV5-1|TRBJ1-6
ASSLESQGSSPLH
>TRBV10-2|TRBJ2-7
ASTAGVEQY
>TRBV25-1|TRBJ1-3
ASSPAIWGNTIY
>TRBV7-2|TRBJ2-1
ASSDSPNVEQF
>TRBV15|TRBJ2-3
ATTPGPTGTDTQY
>TRBV7-2|TRBJ2-1
ASSQSGGAYSPHNEQF
>TRBV20-1|TRBJ2-7
SAEEAVSSYEQY
>TRBV20-1|TRBJ2-5
SASRIGETQY
>TRBV27|TRBJ1-6
ASSDRGGSPPH
>TRBV29-1|TRBJ2-1
SVDSGQYNEQF
>TRBV12-3/TRBV12-4|TRBJ1-4
ASRTGTTNEKLF
>TRBV19|TRBJ1-1
ASSSRARGWN
>TRBV2|TRBJ2-1
ASLRGPSFNEQF
>TRBV20-1|TRBJ2-1
SAKRLAGASGYEQF
>TRBV5-6|TRBJ2-1
ASSLGHPSYNEQF